This record concerns one TCR beta chain sequence. The antigen is unknown. The data were obtained in a study of yellow fever vaccine responses in identical twins. Study-wide results and caveats: Reported findings indicate that twins' vaccine T cell responses seemed partially convergent, partially personalized.

TCRdb reprocessed the RT-PCR reads via MiXCR and lists one record per CDR3 protein. Altogether around 320 distinct CDR3 sequences are present, about 85% being singletons, with the ten largest covering roughly 12%. Per germline, CDR1 MNHEY and CDR2 SVGEGT. The CDR3 is 14 residues long. V lost 2 bases and J lost 3, with 9 bases in between. J is TRBJ2-3 and V is TRBV6-2 or TRBV6-3; D tentatively fits TRBD1 or TRBD2 (5 bases each). Material: T cells from blood (PBMCs), unsorted or a sorted subset (not recorded which), obtained before or after yellow fever vaccination (not recorded which). The TCR sequence derives from a female donor who received the yellow fever vaccine. CDR3 region: CASSYTGRTDTQYF. The DNA for the CDR3 is TGTGCCAGCAGTTACACGGGACGAACAGATACGCAGTATTTT.